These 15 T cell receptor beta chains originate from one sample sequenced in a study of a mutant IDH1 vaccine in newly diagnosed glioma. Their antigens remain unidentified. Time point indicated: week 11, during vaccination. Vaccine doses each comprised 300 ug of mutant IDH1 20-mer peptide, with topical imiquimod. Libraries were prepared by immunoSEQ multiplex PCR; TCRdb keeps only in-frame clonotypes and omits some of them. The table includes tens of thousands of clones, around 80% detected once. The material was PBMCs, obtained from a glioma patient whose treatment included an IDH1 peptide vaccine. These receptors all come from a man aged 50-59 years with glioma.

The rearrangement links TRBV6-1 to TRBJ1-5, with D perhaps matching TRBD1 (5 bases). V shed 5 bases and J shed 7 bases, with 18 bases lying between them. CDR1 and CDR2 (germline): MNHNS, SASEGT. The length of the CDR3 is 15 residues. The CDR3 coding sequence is TGTGCCAGCAGTAGTTCAGCGTCTGGGGGACAGCCCCAGCATTTT. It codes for CASSSSASGGQPQHF.

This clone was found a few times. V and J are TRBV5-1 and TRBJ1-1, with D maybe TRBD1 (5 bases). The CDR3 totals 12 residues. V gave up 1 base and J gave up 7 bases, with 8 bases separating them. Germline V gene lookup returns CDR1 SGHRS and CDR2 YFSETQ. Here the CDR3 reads CASSLRQSEAFF. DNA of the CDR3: TGCGCCAGCAGCTTGCGACAGAGTGAAGCTTTCTTT.

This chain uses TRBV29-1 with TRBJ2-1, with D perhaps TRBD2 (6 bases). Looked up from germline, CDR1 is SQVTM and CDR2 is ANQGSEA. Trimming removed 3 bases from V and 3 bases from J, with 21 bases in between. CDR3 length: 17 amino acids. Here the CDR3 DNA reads TGCAGCGTTGAGCAGTGGGGGACTCTGGATAGCTACAATGAGCAGTTCTTC. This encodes CSVEQWGTLDSYNEQFF.

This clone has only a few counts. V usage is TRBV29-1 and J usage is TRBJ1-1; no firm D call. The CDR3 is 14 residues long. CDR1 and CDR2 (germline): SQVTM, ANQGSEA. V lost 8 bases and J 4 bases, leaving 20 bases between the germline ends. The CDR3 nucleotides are TGCAGCTCCCGGGGAAGGGCGGGAGGCACTGAAGCTTTCTTT. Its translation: CSSRGRAGGTEAFF.

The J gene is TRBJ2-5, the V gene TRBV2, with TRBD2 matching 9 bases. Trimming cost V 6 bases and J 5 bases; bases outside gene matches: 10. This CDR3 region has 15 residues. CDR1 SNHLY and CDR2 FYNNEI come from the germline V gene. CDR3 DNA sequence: TGTGCCAGCAGCCCTAATGGACTAGCGCGGGAGACCCAGTACTTC. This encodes CASSPNGLARETQYF.

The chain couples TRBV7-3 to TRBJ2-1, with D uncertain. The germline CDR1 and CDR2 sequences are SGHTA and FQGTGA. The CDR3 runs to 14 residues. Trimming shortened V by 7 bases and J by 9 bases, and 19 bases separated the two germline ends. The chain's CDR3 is CASTTTGGIGEQFF. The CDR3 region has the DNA TGTGCCAGCACCACCACTGGTGGGATTGGTGAGCAGTTCTTC.

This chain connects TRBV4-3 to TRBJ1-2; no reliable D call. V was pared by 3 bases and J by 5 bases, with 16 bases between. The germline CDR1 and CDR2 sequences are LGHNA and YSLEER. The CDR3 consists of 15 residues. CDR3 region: CASSQADGVLYGYTF. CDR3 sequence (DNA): TGCGCCAGCAGCCAGGCGGACGGGGTTCTTTATGGCTACACCTTC.

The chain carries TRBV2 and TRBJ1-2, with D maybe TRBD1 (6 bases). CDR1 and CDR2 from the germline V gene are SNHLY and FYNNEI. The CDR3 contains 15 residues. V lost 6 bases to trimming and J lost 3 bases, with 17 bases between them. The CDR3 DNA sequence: TGTGCCAGCAGGGGGGGGCAGTCTGACTACTATGGCTACACCTTC. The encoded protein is CASRGGQSDYYGYTF.

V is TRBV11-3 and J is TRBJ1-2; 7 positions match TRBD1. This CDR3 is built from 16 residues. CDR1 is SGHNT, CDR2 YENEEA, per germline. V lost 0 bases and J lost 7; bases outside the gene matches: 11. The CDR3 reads CASSLDAETGSRGYTF. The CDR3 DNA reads TGTGCCAGCAGCTTAGATGCAGAGACAGGGAGTCGTGGCTACACCTTC.

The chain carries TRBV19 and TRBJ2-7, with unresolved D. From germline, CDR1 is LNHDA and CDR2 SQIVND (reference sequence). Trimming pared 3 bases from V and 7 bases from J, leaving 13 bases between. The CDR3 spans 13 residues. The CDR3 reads CASSITVGWEQYF. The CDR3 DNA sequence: TGTGCCAGTAGTATTACGGTGGGTTGGGAGCAGTACTTC.

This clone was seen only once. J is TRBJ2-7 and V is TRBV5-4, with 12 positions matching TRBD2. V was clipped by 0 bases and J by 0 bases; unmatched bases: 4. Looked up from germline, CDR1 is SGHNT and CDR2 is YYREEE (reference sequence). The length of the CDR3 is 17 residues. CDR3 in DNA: TGTGCCAGCAGCTTGGAAGCTAGCGGGAGGGCCTCCTACGAGCAGTACTTC. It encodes CASSLEASGRASYEQYF.

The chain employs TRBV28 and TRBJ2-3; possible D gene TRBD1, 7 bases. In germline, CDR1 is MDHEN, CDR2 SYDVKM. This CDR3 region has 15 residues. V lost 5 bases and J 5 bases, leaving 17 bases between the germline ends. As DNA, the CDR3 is TGTGCCAGCAGTCTAAGGACAGGAGGGGTAGATACGCAGTATTTT. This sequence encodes CASSLRTGGVDTQYF.

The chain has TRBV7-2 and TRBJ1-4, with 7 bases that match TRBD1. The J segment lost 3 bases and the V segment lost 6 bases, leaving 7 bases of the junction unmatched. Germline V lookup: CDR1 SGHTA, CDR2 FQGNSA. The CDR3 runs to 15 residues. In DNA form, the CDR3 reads TGTGCCAGCAGAACCACCGGGACAGCTAATGAAAAACTGTTTTTT. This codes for CASRTTGTANEKLFF.

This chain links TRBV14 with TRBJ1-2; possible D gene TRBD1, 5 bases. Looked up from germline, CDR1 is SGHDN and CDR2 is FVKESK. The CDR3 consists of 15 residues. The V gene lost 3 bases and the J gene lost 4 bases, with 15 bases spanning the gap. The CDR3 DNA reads TGTGCCAGCAGCCAGTACCGGGGCTCCCTCTATGGCTACACCTTC. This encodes CASSQYRGSLYGYTF.

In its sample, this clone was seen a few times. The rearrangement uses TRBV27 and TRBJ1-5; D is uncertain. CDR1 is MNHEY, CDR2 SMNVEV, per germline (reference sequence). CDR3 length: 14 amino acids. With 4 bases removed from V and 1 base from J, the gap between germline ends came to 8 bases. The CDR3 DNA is TGTGCCAGCAGTTCGCTCACAAGCAATCAGCCCCAGCATTTT. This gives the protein CASSSLTSNQPQHF.